This TCR beta chain stems from a study of T-cell memory formation after mild COVID-19 (dated by TCRdb to the early 2020s). As for the study more broadly: TCR sequence clusters from the two donors were largely donor specific. T-cell clones expanding and contracting after mild COVID-19 in two donors were tracked by longitudinal TCRalpha and TCRbeta repertoire sequencing. The cohort comprised two young, previously healthy adult volunteers, one female and one male.

The data were produced on an Illumina NovaSeq 6000. cDNA libraries for TCRalpha and TCRbeta were prepared by 5'RACE using constant-segment primers, with sample barcodes and unique molecular identifiers added. RNA was extracted from every sample with Trizol reagent. Libraries were amplified in two PCR steps, with a second sample barcode and Illumina TruSeq adapters added in the second step. Sequencing of the libraries was done on an Illumina NovaSeq, producing 2 x 150 bp paired-end reads. Per the source publication's procedure: Reads were demultiplexed and collapsed into UMI-guided consensus sequences with migec v1.2.7. With mixcr v2.1.11, UMI consensuses were aligned to TRA and TRB V and J templates and assembled into clonotypes. Expanded or contracted clonotypes were those called significant by both edgeR and NoisET, with noise models trained on biological replicates. edgeR calls used a false discovery rate-adjusted p below 0.01 and a log2 fold-change threshold of 1. PCA with hierarchical clustering of max-normalized trajectories of the 1000 most abundant clonotypes was used as exploratory dynamics analysis. The CD4 or CD8 phenotype of responding clones was assigned using the separately sequenced CD4+ and CD8+ repertoires. TCRdb cleaned the public reads at Q25 with fastp, built clones with MiXCR and kept in-frame beta chains. Merged by CDR3 protein, the rows form single entries marked with the most common genes and DNA. The V and J calls come from TCRdb's annotation, not from the publication. The sample contains hundreds of thousands of distinct CDR3 sequences, over 13% of them found a single time. The ten most abundant clones make up about 22% of the sample.

PBMCs were isolated by Ficoll-Paque density gradient centrifugation. V lost 0 bases and J lost 6 bases; the stretch between them is 11 bases long. The CDR3 spans 14 residues, from the cysteine through the phenylalanine. The kept DNA is CDR3 alone, 42 bases in frame from the first base. CDR1 and CDR2, per the germline V gene, are KGHSH and LQKENI. Here is what the overall study found, with its caveats: The second-wave clones that peaked on day 37 were not confirmed to be SARS-CoV-2 specific. The study covered only a couple of mild cases, and larger cohorts including severe cases with pre-infection samples were considered necessary. From day 15 to 85, contracting clones showed balanced CD4/CD8 phenotypes, whereas a second wave of clones that expanded from day 15 to 37 leaned towards CD4+. Contracting CD4+ clones appeared mostly in the CM and EM memory subsets, whereas CD8+ clones were enriched in EMRA. Some responding clones were detected in pre-infection memory, suggesting pre-existing cross-reactive memory T cells joined the SARS-CoV-2 response.

A remark on this clonotype: Its antigen is still unknown. Base qualities are not provided; no much larger clone lies one nucleotide away.

This receptor was taken from a man aged 18 to 29 who had mild COVID-19 (a few samples of this study predate the infection). The sample titles of this study are shuffled in the database, so cell type and time point are left out; the donor was told from shared clones. The sequencing sample was made of PBMCs or a T cell subset sorted from them (not recorded which). The rearranged segments are TRBV18 and TRBJ1-2; a tentative D call is TRBD1 (6 bases match). The CDR3 loop reads CASSPPPGVDGYTF. The sequenced DNA: TGTGCCAGCTCACCACCTCCAGGGGTGGATGGCTACACCTTC.